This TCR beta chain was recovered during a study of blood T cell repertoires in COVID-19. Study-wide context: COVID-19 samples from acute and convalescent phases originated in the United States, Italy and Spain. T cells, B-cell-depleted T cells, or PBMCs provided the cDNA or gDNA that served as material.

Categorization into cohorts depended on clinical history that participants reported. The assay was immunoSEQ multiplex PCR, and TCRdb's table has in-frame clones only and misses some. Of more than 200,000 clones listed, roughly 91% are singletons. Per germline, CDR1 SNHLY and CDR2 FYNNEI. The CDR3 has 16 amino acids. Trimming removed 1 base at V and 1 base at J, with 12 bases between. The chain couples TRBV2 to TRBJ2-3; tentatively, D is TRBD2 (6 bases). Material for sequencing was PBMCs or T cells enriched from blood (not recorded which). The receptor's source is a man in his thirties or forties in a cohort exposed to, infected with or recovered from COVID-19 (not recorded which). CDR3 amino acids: CASSEGTSFGTDTQYF. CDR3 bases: TGTGCCAGCAGTGAAGGCACTAGCTTCGGCACAGATACGCAGTATTTT.